This TCR beta chain was recovered during a study of shared clonotypes between healthy human individuals. The overall study: CD4 naive and CD4 memory each took three plates per donor, while CD8 naive took two and CD8 memory one.

Around 30,000 T cell genomes (approximately 0.2 ug DNA) went into each sorted-subset replicate. Method: immunoSEQ multiplex PCR; TCRdb's copy keeps in-frame clones and lacks some. The sample shows about 680,000 clones, about 80% of them seen only once. About this clone itself: Its antigen is unidentified.

Germline V gene lookup returns CDR1 SQVTM and CDR2 ANQGSEA. This CDR3 contains 13 residues. The V gene lost 2 bases and the J gene lost 2 bases, with 9 bases spanning the gap. Study results and caveats: Estimated richness values were generally larger in naive subsets than in memory subsets.

This TCR was sampled from a woman aged 25 to 39 in good health. Sequenced material: memory CD4+ T cells sorted from blood. As for subset: CD45RA-negative fraction. The rearrangement links TRBV29-1 to TRBJ2-5, with D hard to call. CDR3: CSVERRLQETQYF. For the CDR3, the DNA is TGCAGCGTTGAAAGGCGGTTACAAGAGACCCAGTACTTC.